This T cell receptor beta chain emerged from a study of cytomegalovirus exposure and HLA in healthy donors. Details on this clone: Its antigen is unknown.

Germline V gives CDR1 LNHDA, CDR2 SQIVND (reference sequence). This CDR3 is 14 amino acids long. V was trimmed by 7 bases and J by 0 bases, leaving 12 bases between them. Vbeta (60) and Jbeta (13) primers were used in the PCR. Assay: immunoSEQ multiplex PCR; the TCRdb copy retains only in-frame clones and omits some. The table has around 150,000 clones, around 79% seen once. Study-level points and caveats: A later analysis by the authors found several of the most significant clusters apparently linked to common viral pathogens.

This sequence originates from a man aged 18 to 29 in good health and CMV-seronegative. The V gene is TRBV19, the J gene TRBJ2-5; D may be TRBD1 (5 bases). The source material was PBMCs. The DNA for the CDR3 is TGTGCCAGTACCGACAGATCGTACCAAGAGACCCAGTACTTC. This encodes CASTDRSYQETQYF.